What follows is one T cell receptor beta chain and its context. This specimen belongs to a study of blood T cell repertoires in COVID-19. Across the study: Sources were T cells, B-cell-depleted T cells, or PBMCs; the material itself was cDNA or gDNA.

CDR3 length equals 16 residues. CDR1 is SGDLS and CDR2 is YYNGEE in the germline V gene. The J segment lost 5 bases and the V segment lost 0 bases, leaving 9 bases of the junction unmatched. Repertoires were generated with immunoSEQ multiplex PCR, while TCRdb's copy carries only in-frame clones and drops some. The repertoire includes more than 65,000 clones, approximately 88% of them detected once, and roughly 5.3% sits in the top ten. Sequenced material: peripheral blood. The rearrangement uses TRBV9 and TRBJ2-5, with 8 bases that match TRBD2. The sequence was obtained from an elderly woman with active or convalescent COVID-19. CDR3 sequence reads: CASSVAPQGGGETQYF. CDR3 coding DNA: TGTGCCAGCAGCGTAGCTCCCCAGGGCGGGGGGGAGACCCAGTACTTC.